Below are 5 T cell receptor beta chains sequenced from a single sample in a study of T-cell memory formation after mild COVID-19 (dated by TCRdb to the early 2020s). The library came from 5' RACE. TCRdb records Illumina NovaSeq 6000 as the sequencer. TCRdb reran the public reads through fastp at Q25 and MiXCR, keeping productive beta chains. Every distinct CDR3 protein forms one entry, paired with its most common genes and DNA. For this sample the table gives approximately 560,000 distinct CDR3 sequences, of which roughly a sixth were detected only once. Of the sample, about 8.1% falls within the top ten clones. Sample: PBMCs or a T cell subset sorted from them (not recorded which). The receptors stem from an adult woman who had mild COVID-19 (a few samples of this study predate the infection). The sample titles of this study are shuffled in the database, so cell type and time point are left out; the donor was told from shared clones.

The chain joins TRBV29-1 to TRBJ2-7; weak D call: TRBD2 (6 bases). Trimming cost V 7 bases and J 4 bases, with 17 bases left between them. CDR1 is SQVTM, CDR2 ANQGSEA, per germline. CDR3 length: 13 residues. CDR3 amino acids: CSASPTGGYEQYF. In DNA form, the CDR3 reads TGCAGCGCGTCCCCAACCGGGGGATACGAGCAGTACTTC.

This clonotype has at least ten counts. J is TRBJ2-1 and V is TRBV5-1; 12 nucleotides agree with TRBD2. This CDR3 spans 17 amino acids. Trimming removed 0 bases from V and 8 bases from J; junction bases left unmatched: 9. In germline, CDR1 is SGHRS, CDR2 YFSETQ. CDR3 bases: TGCGCCAGCAGCTTGGTTGCTAGCGGGGGGGCCATGGATGAGCAGTTCTTC. This translates into CASSLVASGGAMDEQFF.

The V call is TRBV5-1, the J call TRBJ1-1, with no clear D. The germline V gene encodes CDR1 SGHRS and CDR2 YFSETQ. This CDR3 has 13 residues. Trimming stripped 4 bases from V and 4 bases from J, with 11 bases between. The CDR3 region has the DNA TGCGCCAGCAGCAGGGAATTTAGCACTGAAGCTTTCTTT. Translated, it gives CASSREFSTEAFF.

There are many counts of this clonotype. The chain is built from TRBV7-2 and TRBJ1-2; 7 nucleotides match TRBD1. The CDR3 extends over 12 amino acids. CDR1 SGHTA and CDR2 FQGNSA come from the germline V gene. Trimming removed 5 bases from V and 10 bases from J; junction bases left unmatched: 7. CDR3 residues: CASSPPTGTYTF. As DNA, the CDR3 is TGTGCCAGCAGCCCGCCGACAGGGACCTACACCTTC.

J is TRBJ1-6 and V is TRBV6-5, with D perhaps TRBD1 (5 bases). Germline loops: CDR1 MNHEY, CDR2 SVGAGI. The CDR3 is 14 amino acids. The V end was cut by 8 bases, the J end by 6 bases, with 14 bases between. CDR3 sequence reads: CASRPGLGNSPLHF. The CDR3 nucleotides read TGTGCCAGCCGTCCAGGGTTGGGTAATTCACCCCTCCACTTT.